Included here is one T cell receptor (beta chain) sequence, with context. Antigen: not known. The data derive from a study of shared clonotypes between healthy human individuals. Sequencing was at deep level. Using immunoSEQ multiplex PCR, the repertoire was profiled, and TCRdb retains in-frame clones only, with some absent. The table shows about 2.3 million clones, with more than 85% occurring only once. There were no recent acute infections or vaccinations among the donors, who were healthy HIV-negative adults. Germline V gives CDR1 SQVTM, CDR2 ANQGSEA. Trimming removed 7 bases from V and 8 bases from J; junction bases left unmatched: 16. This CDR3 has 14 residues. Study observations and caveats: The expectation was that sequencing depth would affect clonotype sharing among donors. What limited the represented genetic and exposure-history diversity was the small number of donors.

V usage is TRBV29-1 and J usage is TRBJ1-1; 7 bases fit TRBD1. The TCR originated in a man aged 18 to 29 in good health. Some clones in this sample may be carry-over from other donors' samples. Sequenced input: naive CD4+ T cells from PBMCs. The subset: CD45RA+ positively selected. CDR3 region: CSAMPDWTGKEAFF. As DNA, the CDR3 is TGCAGCGCCATGCCAGATTGGACAGGAAAAGAAGCTTTCTTT.